The present entry profiles one T cell receptor beta chain with its context. The sample is drawn from a study of blood T cell repertoires in COVID-19. The protocol was immunoSEQ multiplex PCR, while the TCRdb copy is restricted to in-frame clones and leaves out a portion. The data contain around 200,000 clones, 80% to 90% of them singletons. V dropped 0 bases and J dropped 0 bases, with 7 bases sitting between them. Per germline, CDR1 SGHRS and CDR2 YFSETQ. CDR3 length equals 16 residues. The chain has TRBV5-1 and TRBJ1-6, with D unclear. The TCR sequence derives from a man aged 50 or older with active or convalescent COVID-19. Sequences were obtained from peripheral blood. As DNA, the CDR3 is TGCGCCAGCAGCTTGGGTTGGAGCTCCTATAATTCACCCCTCCACTTT. Its translation: CASSLGWSSYNSPLHF.